The clone carrying this T cell receptor beta chain was recorded only once. Its specificity is unknown. The ends were cut back, 4 bases at V and 4 bases at J, with 14 bases in the middle. CDR1 is SGHRS, CDR2 YFSETQ, per germline. The length of the CDR3 is 14 residues. The data were obtained in a study of T cells in localized non-small cell lung cancer. Study results and limitations: Multi-region tumor sequencing was not done, so intratumor heterogeneity could not be excluded. Appearing in adjacent lung were a median about 50 of the top 100 tumor clones.

The method was immunoSEQ multiplex PCR; TCRdb's version includes in-frame clones alone and lacks a portion of them. The table has about 21,000 clones, roughly 88% seen once. The chain uses TRBV5-1 and TRBJ2-5; possibly TRBD2 for D (6 bases). Sequencing used peripheral blood mononuclear cells, obtained before any cancer treatment. The source of this sequence is a male donor aged 60 or over with stage II lung adenocarcinoma. The CDR3, as DNA: TGCGCCAGCAGCGCGGGACTTCAAGGAGAGACCCAGTACTTC. Encoded protein: CASSAGLQGETQYF.